This T cell receptor beta chain was captured in a study of CD8+ T cells in alopecia areata. To note about this clone: Its cognate antigen is unknown.

Treatment given: oral pan-JAK inhibitor, 5-10 mg twice daily. Punch biopsies of lesional scalp, plus peripheral blood, were taken from alopecia areata patients. Trimming cost V 4 bases and J 3 bases; bases outside gene matches: 4. Germline loops: CDR1 SGDLS, CDR2 YYNGEE. The CDR3 spans 14 residues. Extraction of RNA preceded its reverse transcription into cDNA, which served as the sequencing template. Using immunoSEQ multiplex PCR, the repertoire was profiled, and TCRdb retains in-frame clones only, with some absent. The sample lists around 290,000 clones, about 62% seen once, with roughly 1.8% in the top ten. Study conclusions and caveats: Tofacitinib did not eliminate many expanded lesional clones from scalp or blood. Scalp clonality decreased significantly with tofacitinib, and so did expanded CD8+ clones among the top 100.

The specimen was CD4+ T cells sorted from blood, collected at week 24, from a patient treated with tofacitinib. The rearrangement joins TRBV9 to TRBJ1-2; 9 nucleotides align to TRBD1. This TCR came from a human donor with alopecia areata. CDR3 loop: CASSSGTGYYGYTF. The CDR3 DNA follows: TGTGCCAGCAGCTCCGGGACAGGGTACTATGGCTACACCTTC.